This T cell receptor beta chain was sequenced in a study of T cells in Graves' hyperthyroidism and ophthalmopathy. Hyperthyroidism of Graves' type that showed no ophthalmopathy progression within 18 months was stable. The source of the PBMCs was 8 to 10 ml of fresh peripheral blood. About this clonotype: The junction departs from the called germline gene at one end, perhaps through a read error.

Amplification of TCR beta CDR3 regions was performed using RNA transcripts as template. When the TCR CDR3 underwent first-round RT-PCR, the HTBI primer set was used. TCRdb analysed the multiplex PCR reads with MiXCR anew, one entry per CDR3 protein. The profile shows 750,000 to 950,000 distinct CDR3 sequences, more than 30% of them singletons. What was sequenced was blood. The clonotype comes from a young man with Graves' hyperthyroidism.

In DNA, the CDR3 is TGCAGTGCTAGCCACAGAACCTACGAGCGGTACTTC. It codes for CSASHRTYERYF. The chain links TRBV20-1 to TRBJ2-7; D gene ambiguous. Germline lookup yields CDR1 DFQATT and CDR2 SNEGSKA (reference sequence). This CDR3 is 12 amino acids long.